Presented here are 2 T cell receptor beta chains from one specimen sequenced in a study of cytomegalovirus exposure and HLA in healthy donors. In the PCR, 60 Vbeta and 13 Jbeta primers were used. Profiled with immunoSEQ multiplex PCR; TCRdb holds only in-frame clones, not every one. The table records 150,000 to 200,000 clones, approximately 82% of them present only once. The material sequenced was PBMCs. The receptors were sampled from a woman aged 18 to 35 in good health and CMV-seropositive.

The genes are TRBV4-1 and TRBJ2-7, with 9 bases matching TRBD2. Trimming at V came to 0 bases and at J to 2 bases, leaving 11 bases not matched to a gene. CDR1 is MGHRA and CDR2 is YSYEKL in the germline V gene. CDR3 length: 18 residues. The CDR3 here is CASSQEVMATSGTYEQYF. The CDR3 bases are TGCGCCAGCAGCCAAGAAGTTATGGCGACTAGCGGAACCTACGAGCAGTACTTC.

V and J are TRBV7-9 and TRBJ2-2; D possibly corresponds to TRBD1 (6 bases). Germline CDR1 is SEHNR and CDR2 is FQNEAQ (reference sequence). With 7 bases removed from V and 1 base from J, the gap between germline ends came to 13 bases. The CDR3 consists of 15 residues. CDR3: CASTARTVNTGELFF. The CDR3 region has the DNA TGTGCCAGCACTGCTCGGACAGTGAACACCGGGGAGCTGTTTTTT.